Below are 25 T cell receptor beta chains sequenced from a single sample in a study of blood T cell repertoires in COVID-19. Produced via immunoSEQ multiplex PCR; TCRdb's table is partial and in-frame only. The table has tens of thousands of clones, around 81% seen once; the top ten hold 4% to 5.5%. Sequences were obtained from peripheral blood. The receptors derive from a man at least 80 years old with COVID-19, enrolled during active disease.

The chain recombines TRBV10-2 with TRBJ1-5, with D perhaps matching TRBD1 (5 bases). Germline V gives CDR1 WSHSY, CDR2 SAAADI. The CDR3 runs to 14 residues. Trimming removed 8 bases from V and 5 bases from J, with 16 bases in between. CDR3 protein: CASVRQGGDQPQHF. Here the CDR3 DNA reads TGCGCCAGCGTGCGGCAGGGTGGTGATCAGCCCCAGCATTTT.

CDR3 in amino acids: CASSLGRYGTGSSPLHF. Written as DNA, the CDR3 is TGTGCCAGCAGCTTAGGGCGGTATGGGACAGGGAGTTCACCCCTCCACTTT. The chain is built from TRBV7-8 and TRBJ1-6, with 9 bases fitting TRBD1. V lost 1 base to trimming and J lost 9 bases; unmatched junction nucleotides: 10. This CDR3 region has 17 residues. Germline V CDR1 and CDR2: SGHVS, FQNEAQ. The entire variable domain, with the rest obtained from reference TRBV7-8 and TRBJ1-6, is as follows: GAGVSQSPRYKVAKRGQDVALRCDPISGHVSLFWYQQALGQGPEFLTYFQNEAQLDKSGLPSDRFFAERPEGSVSTLKIQRTQQEDSAVYLCASSLGRYGTGSSPLHFGNGTRLTVT.

V usage is TRBV3-1 (or the pseudogene TRBV3-2) and J usage is TRBJ1-2; a weak D match, TRBD1 (6 bases). The V and J ends lost 1 base and 4 bases respectively, with 10 bases between them. In germline, CDR1 is LGHDT, CDR2 YNNKEL (reference sequence). The CDR3 sequence is 14 residues long. The CDR3 DNA reads as TGTGCCAGCAGCCAAGGACAGGTTGTCTATGGCTACACCTTC. It translates to CASSQGQVVYGYTF.

The CDR3 loop reads CASSVQVPHTDTQYF. The CDR3 DNA sequence: TGTGCCAGCAGCGTACAGGTTCCCCACACAGATACGCAGTATTTT. The J gene is TRBJ2-3, the V gene TRBV11-2; maybe TRBD1 (5 bases). The CDR3 length is 15 residues. Trimming stripped 5 bases from V and 2 bases from J, with 14 bases between. Germline V gives CDR1 SGHAT, CDR2 FQNNGV.

The gene calls are TRBV10-3 and TRBJ1-6; 7 nucleotides agree with TRBD1. The V gene's germline CDR1 is ENHRY and CDR2 SYGVKD. The CDR3 is 12 residues long. V shed 8 bases, J shed 8 bases, and the junction held 3 bases outside the gene matches. The CDR3 loop is CAIGTGDSPLHF. For the CDR3, the DNA is TGTGCCATCGGAACAGGGGATTCACCCCTCCACTTT.

The chain employs TRBV25-1 and TRBJ1-4; 10 bases align to TRBD1. V was pared by 3 bases and J by 6 bases, with 13 bases of the junction left unmatched. This CDR3 spans 18 amino acids. Germline V CDR1 and CDR2: MGHDK, SYGVNS. In DNA, the CDR3 is TGTGCCAGCAGTGATCCGGGACAGGGGTTGATCGGAGATGAAAAACTGTTTTTT. Encoded protein: CASSDPGQGLIGDEKLFF.

The rearrangement joins TRBV12-3 or TRBV12-4 to TRBJ1-2; D may be TRBD1 (6 bases). Trimming shortened V by 5 bases and J by 7 bases, and 14 bases separated the two germline ends. CDR3 length: 13 amino acids. The CDR3 region has the DNA TGTGCCAGCAGTCGACGGCAGGGGCTTGGCTACACCTTC. Translated: CASSRRQGLGYTF.

J is TRBJ2-4 and V is TRBV5-8, with 8 bases lining up with TRBD1. J lost 1 base, V lost 0 bases, and 6 bases had no gene match. Germline V gives CDR1 SGHTS, CDR2 YDEGEE. The CDR3 length is 17 residues. The CDR3 is CASSLEQGGNAKNIQYF. DNA for the CDR3: TGTGCCAGCAGCTTGGAACAGGGGGGTAATGCCAAAAACATTCAGTACTTC.

The gene calls are TRBV11-2 and TRBJ2-7, with TRBD2 as a possible D gene (5 bases). The length of the CDR3 is 15 residues. The ends were cut back, 1 base at V and 6 bases at J, with 16 bases in the middle. Germline V lookup: CDR1 SGHAT, CDR2 FQNNGV. CDR3: CASSLGASRGSEQYF. In nucleotides, the CDR3 is TGTGCCAGCAGCTTAGGCGCCTCACGCGGGTCCGAGCAGTACTTC.

This rearrangement joins TRBV19 to TRBJ2-1; TRBD2 matches at 10 bases. The CDR3 totals 16 residues. Germline loops: CDR1 LNHDA, CDR2 SQIVND (reference sequence). Losses at the gene ends were 3 bases for V and 7 bases for J; bases not matched to a gene: 9. CDR3 DNA: TGTGCCAGTAGTATGGTGGGACTAGCGATTGGGAATGAGCAGTTCTTC. The encoded protein is CASSMVGLAIGNEQFF.

This clone occurred once. DNA of the CDR3: TGTGCCATCAGTGACTCTGCGGGCTACTCTGGGGCCAACGTCCTGACTTTC. Translating it yields CAISDSAGYSGANVLTF. The chain is built from TRBV10-3 and TRBJ2-6; TRBD2 is a possible D gene (5 bases). This CDR3 has 17 residues. V was clipped by 3 bases and J by 0 bases, with 12 bases between them. Germline values: CDR1 ENHRY, CDR2 SYGVKD.

CDR3 bases: TGTGCCATCAGCCAGGGTCAGGGGGAAGGGAATGAGCAGTTCTTC. Translated, it gives CAISQGQGEGNEQFF. The V and J genes are TRBV10-3 and TRBJ2-1; 7 bases match TRBD1. The germline V gene encodes CDR1 ENHRY and CDR2 SYGVKD. The CDR3 is made up of 15 amino acids. Losses at the gene ends were 6 bases for V and 7 bases for J; bases not matched to a gene: 12.

V gene TRBV11-2 combines with J gene TRBJ2-1; 9 nucleotides match TRBD1. CDR3 size: 15 residues. The germline V gene encodes CDR1 SGHAT and CDR2 FQNNGV. V lost 3 bases to trimming and J lost 9 bases; unmatched junction nucleotides: 9. The CDR3 nucleotides are TGTGCCAGCAGCTTTACAGGGGGCGGAAGGGGTGAGCAGTTCTTC. As protein: CASSFTGGGRGEQFF.

The V call is TRBV5-1, the J call TRBJ1-3; no clear D gene. This CDR3 has 16 residues. Per germline, CDR1 SGHRS and CDR2 YFSETQ. The V gene lost 0 bases and the J gene lost 1 base, with 11 bases spanning the gap. CDR3 region: CASSLVGSGSGNTIYF. The CDR3 coding sequence is TGCGCCAGCAGCTTGGTGGGCAGTGGGTCTGGAAACACCATATATTTT.

The chain joins TRBV19 to TRBJ2-2; 7 nucleotides align to TRBD1. CDR1 is LNHDA, CDR2 SQIVND, per germline (reference sequence). CDR3 size: 16 residues. V was clipped by 7 bases and J by 6 bases; unmatched bases: 14. For the CDR3, the DNA is TGTGCCAGTATCACGCGGGTAGGGGGCGATTCCGGGGAGCTGTTTTTT. The encoded protein is CASITRVGGDSGELFF.

The chain employs TRBV2 and TRBJ1-2; TRBD1 agrees at 9 bases. Germline CDR1 is SNHLY and CDR2 is FYNNEI. The CDR3 runs 14 residues. V lost 6 bases to trimming and J lost 8 bases; unmatched junction nucleotides: 10. The CDR3 here is CASRPVQGAAGYTF. CDR3 coding DNA: TGTGCCAGCAGGCCCGTACAGGGGGCTGCAGGCTACACCTTC. The whole variable domain, remainder taken from reference TRBV2 and TRBJ1-2, is EPEVTQTPSHQVTQMGQEVILRCVPISNHLYFYWYRQILGQKVEFLVSFYNNEISEKSEIFDDQFSVERPDGSNFTLKIRSTKLEDSAMYFCASRPVQGAAGYTFGSGTRLTVV.

In this sample, this clone turned up a few times. This chain joins TRBV11-3 and TRBJ2-5; TRBD1 matches at 7 bases. This CDR3 has 15 residues. Per the germline V gene, CDR1 is SGHNT and CDR2 is YENEEA. V was pared by 1 base and J by 2 bases, with 4 bases of the junction left unmatched. The CDR3 loop is CASSLGDSGQETQYF. The DNA of the CDR3 is TGTGCCAGCAGCTTAGGGGACAGTGGGCAAGAGACCCAGTACTTC.

V is TRBV13 and J is TRBJ1-1, with 9 bases lining up with TRBD1. Germline assignment: CDR1 PRHDT and CDR2 FYEKMQ (reference sequence). The V and J ends lost 2 bases and 6 bases, in that order; junction bases with no gene match: 10. This CDR3 has 16 residues. This chain's CDR3 is CASSLWAGQGIPEAFF. The CDR3 region has the DNA TGTGCCAGCAGCTTATGGGCGGGACAGGGCATACCTGAAGCTTTCTTT. Combining the CDR3 with reference TRBV13 and TRBJ1-1 gives the whole variable domain AAGVIQSPRHLIKEKRETATLKCYPIPRHDTVYWYQQGPGQDPQFLISFYEKMQSDKGSIPDRFSAQQFSDYHSELNMSSLELGDSALYFCASSLWAGQGIPEAFFGQGTRLTVV.

The J gene is TRBJ1-1, the V gene TRBV5-4, with D uncertain. From germline, CDR1 is SGHNT and CDR2 YYREEE (reference sequence). The germline V and J ends were trimmed by 0 bases and 6 bases, with 12 bases remaining between them. CDR3 length: 14 amino acids. CDR3 in amino acids: CASSLVSGTAEAFF. The CDR3 coding sequence is TGTGCCAGCAGCTTGGTGTCGGGTACCGCTGAAGCTTTCTTT.

This clone appeared once. The chain couples TRBV7-9 to TRBJ2-7; a weak D match, TRBD1 (6 bases). The germline V and J ends were trimmed by 3 bases and 1 base, with 7 bases remaining between them. Germline loops: CDR1 SEHNR, CDR2 FQNEAQ (reference sequence). The CDR3 sequence is 13 residues long. The chain's CDR3 is CASSFQGSYEQYF. In DNA form, the CDR3 reads TGTGCCAGCAGCTTCCAGGGGTCCTACGAGCAGTACTTC.

The chain links TRBV29-1 to TRBJ1-2; TRBD1 aligns across 7 bases. The V gene's germline CDR1 is SQVTM and CDR2 ANQGSEA. J gave up 8 bases and V 4 bases, and 4 bases lay outside the gene matches. The CDR3 spans 11 residues. CDR3 in DNA: TGCAGCGTTGTAAGGGGGCACGGCTACACCTTC. This sequence encodes CSVVRGHGYTF. Filled out from reference TRBV29-1 and TRBJ1-2, the complete variable domain reads SAVISQKPSRDICQRGTSLTIQCQVDSQVTMMFWYRQQPGQSLTLIATANQGSEATYESGFVIDKFPISRPNLTFSTLTVSNMSPEDSSIYLCSVVRGHGYTFGSGTRLTVV.

The chain joins TRBV16 to TRBJ1-3; TRBD1 matches 7 bases. There are 14 residues in the CDR3. CDR1 is KGHSY and CDR2 is FQNENV in the germline V gene. With 6 bases clipped from V and 0 bases from J, the junction kept 2 bases outside the gene matches. CDR3 DNA: TGTGCCAGCAGTGGGACAGTCTCTGGAAACACCATATATTTT. Translation: CASSGTVSGNTIYF.

V is TRBV28 and J is TRBJ2-4; no firm D call. This CDR3 is 14 amino acids long. Trimming removed 4 bases at V and 1 base at J, with 8 bases between. CDR1 is MDHEN, CDR2 SYDVKM, per germline. CDR3 in DNA: TGTGCCAGCAGTTGGAGTCTTGCCAAAAACATTCAGTACTTC. It translates to CASSWSLAKNIQYF.

The chain links TRBV11-2 to TRBJ2-7; D possibly corresponds to TRBD1 (6 bases). The CDR3 extends over 14 amino acids. Trimming pared 4 bases from V and 2 bases from J, leaving 12 bases between. CDR1 and CDR2 from the germline V gene are SGHAT and FQNNGV. In DNA, the CDR3 is TGTGCCAGCAGCTCAAACAGGGTCCCCTACGAGCAGTACTTC. Translating it yields CASSSNRVPYEQYF.

The V call is TRBV20-1, the J call TRBJ2-3, with D possibly being TRBD2 (5 bases). V shed 3 bases and J shed 1 base, with 11 bases lying between them. The germline V gene encodes CDR1 DFQATT and CDR2 SNEGSKA (reference sequence). This CDR3 has 14 residues. The CDR3, as DNA: TGCAGTGCTAGTAGTGCAGCGGGCACAGATACGCAGTATTTT. Translated, it gives CSASSAAGTDTQYF.